This TCR beta chain was sequenced in a study of blood T cell repertoires in COVID-19 (TCRdb year 2020). Some background on the complete study: Samples from collaborators originated in the United States, Italy and Spain and spanned both the acute and convalescent phases of COVID-19. Samples came from the ongoing ImmuneRACE study (first 160 participants) plus 1,254 subjects from 6 global collaborators. A freely available public database, intended as a resource for researchers studying the immune response to SARS-CoV-2, is where the repertoires were released. HLA class I and class II types, where available, came from metadata supplied by the sample provider rather than from assay-based typing. Nearly every sample came with metadata listing a de-identified subject ID, COVID-19 status, age in years and sex. The dataset comprised deeply sampled blood TCRbeta repertoires from subjects exposed to, actively infected with, or recovered from COVID-19. The material from the prospective study consisted of cDNA or gDNA derived from T cells, B-cell-depleted T cells, or PBMCs.

Remarks on this clone: The antigen this receptor binds is unknown. Base qualities are missing; no much larger clone stands one base away.

Whole blood was collected in K2EDTA tubes by collaborating institutions according to the institutions' own protocols. Collaborator samples were shipped for TCRbeta analysis as frozen whole blood, isolated PBMCs, or DNA extracted from either sample type. TCRbeta CDR3 regions were amplified from genomic DNA using the immunoSEQ Assay, a bias-controlled multiplex PCR. Concerning the study's data processing: The number of nucleated cells in each sample was estimated by amplification of reference gene primers within the assay. Sequence reads were collapsed and filtered to measure the absolute abundance of every unique TCRbeta CDR3 rearrangement. For each sample, productive Simpson clonality was calculated as the square root of Simpson's diversity index over productive rearrangements. Here the immuneACCESS table is served through TCRdb, limited to in-frame sequences with V and J called. Missing clones are a known gap in these copies; in checked studies unresolved V genes cover under half, and the rest lacks a known reason. Clone size and the V and J calls come from that table; the DNA yielded D and trimming. For this sample the table gives approximately 100,000 clones, of which around 84% were detected only once. 2% to 2.5% of the sample is in the top ten clones.

Taken from the germline V gene, the CDR1 and CDR2 loops are WSHSY and SAAADI. The CDR3 starts with the cysteine, ends with the phenylalanine, and has 13 residues. CDR3 DNA is the only sequence kept; it has 39 bases, read in frame from the first base. V is cut by 7 bases and J by 2 bases, and the space between the germline ends is 9 bases. Study-wide findings and limitations: How much clinical and demographic metadata was included differed by source and by participant, and the metadata was provided uncurated.

This sequence uses TRBV10-2 and TRBJ1-5, and perhaps TRBD1 as D gene, on 5 matching bases. Sequencing was performed on peripheral blood. The source is a human donor in a cohort sampled during active COVID-19. CDR3 region: CASNRQGNQPQHF. The sequenced DNA: TGCGCCAGCAACAGGCAGGGCAATCAGCCCCAGCATTTT.